These 19 T cell receptor beta chains came from one sample sequenced in a study of cytomegalovirus exposure and HLA in healthy donors. PCR amplification relied on 60 Vbeta primers (plus 13 Jbeta primers). The repertoire was sequenced with immunoSEQ multiplex PCR; TCRdb's copy has only in-frame clones and lacks some. The listing contains just over 150,000 clones. Specimen: PBMCs. These TCRs come from a woman aged 55-75 years in good health and CMV-seronegative.

The chain combines TRBV12-5 with TRBJ1-6; no clear D. Germline V gene lookup returns CDR1 LGHNT and CDR2 FRNRAP. With 6 bases removed from V and 2 bases from J, the gap between germline ends came to 11 bases. The CDR3 has 15 residues. In DNA, the CDR3 is TGTGCTAGTGGCTCCTGGAGTACCTATAATTCACCCCTCCACTTT. This encodes CASGSWSTYNSPLHF.

This chain connects TRBV6-1 to TRBJ2-3; TRBD2 might be the D (6 bases). Trimming took 11 bases from V and 3 from J, leaving 21 bases between them. Germline CDR1 and CDR2: MNHNS and SASEGT. There are 15 residues in the CDR3. Here the CDR3 reads CAATQGDFVTDTQYF. The CDR3 nucleotides read TGTGCCGCAACACAAGGGGACTTTGTTACAGATACGCAGTATTTT.

CDR3 region: CASNLGLAGGYNEQFF. The CDR3 bases are TGCGCCAGCAACCTGGGACTAGCGGGAGGGTACAATGAGCAGTTCTTC. The rearrangement uses TRBV5-1 and TRBJ2-1; TRBD2 matches at 16 bases. The CDR3 is 16 amino acids. Germline CDR1 SGHRS, CDR2 YFSETQ. J gave up 4 bases and V 6 bases, and 4 bases lay outside the gene matches.

The chain uses TRBV2 and TRBJ2-5; 10 positions match TRBD2. CDR1 is SNHLY and CDR2 is FYNNEI in the germline V gene. V lost 4 bases, J lost 6 bases, and 8 bases stayed unmatched. This CDR3 has 15 amino acids. The CDR3 sequence: CASSGLAGEDKTQYF. CDR3 nucleotides: TGTGCCAGCAGTGGCCTAGCGGGAGAGGACAAGACCCAGTACTTC.

V usage is TRBV5-6 and J usage is TRBJ2-1; 12 nucleotides align to TRBD2. Losses at the gene ends were 0 bases for V and 4 bases for J; bases not matched to a gene: 2. CDR1 SGHDT and CDR2 YYEEEE come from the germline V gene. The CDR3 is 16 amino acids. The CDR3 bases are TGTGCCAGCAGCTTGGGAGGACTAGCGGGGTACAATGAGCAGTTCTTC. Its protein is CASSLGGLAGYNEQFF.

The rearrangement links TRBV7-2 to TRBJ2-7; D possibly corresponds to TRBD1 (5 bases). The CDR3 sequence is 13 residues long. CDR1 is SGHTA, CDR2 FQGNSA, per germline. Trimming took 5 bases from V and 6 from J, leaving 14 bases between them. CDR3 region: CASSLPGLPEQYF. The CDR3 nucleotides read TGTGCCAGCAGCCTGCCAGGGCTCCCCGAGCAGTACTTC.

For the CDR3, the DNA is TGCGCCAGCAGCCCCCAGTCGTACAGGGACCAGCCCCAGCATTTT. Protein sequence: CASSPQSYRDQPQHF. The J gene is TRBJ1-5, the V gene TRBV4-3, with D possibly TRBD1 on 6 matching bases. V dropped 4 bases and J dropped 7 bases, with 17 bases sitting between them. From germline, CDR1 is LGHNA and CDR2 YSLEER. This CDR3 is built from 15 residues.

CDR3 residues: CASSPTSGSYEQYF. The CDR3 bases are TGTGCCAGCAGCCCGACTAGCGGGAGCTACGAGCAGTACTTC. This chain uses TRBV11-3 with TRBJ2-5; the match to TRBD2 covers 12 bases. With the DNA end fitting TRBJ2-7 better, the J assignment may be wrong. The CDR3 is made up of 14 amino acids. Per the germline V gene, CDR1 is SGHNT and CDR2 is YENEEA.

J is TRBJ1-2 and V is TRBV30; D is perhaps TRBD1 (5 bases). CDR3 size: 13 residues. CDR1 GTSNPN and CDR2 SVGIG come from the germline V gene (reference sequence). V was shortened by 7 bases and J by 4 bases, with 16 bases between the two germline ends. The CDR3 is CALRDGGGYGYTF. CDR3 bases: TGTGCCTTACGGGACGGCGGGGGCTATGGCTACACCTTC.

The chain carries TRBV2 and TRBJ1-4, with 12 positions matching TRBD1. The CDR3 runs 15 residues. Losses at the gene ends were 8 bases for V and 3 bases for J; bases not matched to a gene: 4. From germline, CDR1 is SNHLY and CDR2 FYNNEI. The CDR3 loop is CASRDRGLANEKLFF. For the CDR3, the DNA is TGTGCCAGCCGGGACAGGGGGCTCGCTAATGAAAAACTGTTTTTT.

The V call is TRBV29-1, the J call TRBJ1-2; D is perhaps TRBD1 (6 bases). From germline, CDR1 is SQVTM and CDR2 ANQGSEA. The CDR3 is made up of 11 amino acids. V lost 7 bases and J 7 bases, leaving 13 bases between the germline ends. The CDR3 sequence is CSGGGDAGYTF. The CDR3 bases are TGCAGCGGAGGGGGAGACGCTGGCTACACCTTC.

This chain joins TRBV7-8 and TRBJ2-7; 7 nucleotides line up with TRBD2. Germline V gene data show CDR1 as SGHVS and CDR2 as FQNEAQ. The CDR3 runs 20 residues. The ends lost 5 bases at V and 3 bases at J; junction bases unmatched: 25. The CDR3 reads CASSLSLAGGSLINNYEQYF. The CDR3 DNA follows: TGTGCCAGCAGCCTTTCCCTGGCGGGCGGGAGTCTAATCAATAACTACGAGCAGTACTTC.

The rearrangement links TRBV5-4 to TRBJ2-3; 8 bases are shared with TRBD2. The germline CDR1 and CDR2 sequences are SGHNT and YYREEE (reference sequence). The CDR3 has 14 amino acids. The V and J ends lost 5 bases and 3 bases, in that order; junction bases with no gene match: 5. In DNA form, the CDR3 reads TGTGCCAGCAGGTTGAGCGGGAGAACAGATACGCAGTATTTT. Translated, it gives CASRLSGRTDTQYF.

The chain is built from TRBV15 and TRBJ2-2, with D maybe TRBD1 (5 bases). The ends were cut back, 6 bases at V and 0 bases at J, with 8 bases in the middle. The CDR3 is 14 residues long. Germline lookup yields CDR1 LNHNV and CDR2 YYDKDF (reference sequence). The CDR3 spells CATRKGTNTGELFF. DNA of the CDR3: TGTGCCACCAGGAAGGGGACGAACACCGGGGAGCTGTTTTTT. The full variable domain, in which reference TRBV15 and TRBJ2-2 provide the parts outside the CDR3, is DAMVIQNPRYQVTQFGKPVTLSCSQTLNHNVMYWYQQKSSQAPKLLFHYYDKDFNNEADTPDNFQSRRPNTSFCFLDIRSPGLGDTAMYLCATRKGTNTGELFFGEGSRLTVL.

This sequence joins TRBV4-3 and TRBJ1-3; TRBD1 matches 10 bases. The CDR3 sequence is 17 residues long. Germline CDR1 and CDR2: LGHNA and YSLEER. V gave up 5 bases and J gave up 2 bases; unmatched junction bases: 9. DNA for the CDR3: TGCGCCAGCAGCAGGCGGCTCGGACAGGGGGCTGGAAACACCATATATTTT. Translated, it gives CASSRRLGQGAGNTIYF.

V usage is TRBV30 and J usage is TRBJ2-1, with D possibly TRBD2 on 6 matching bases. This CDR3 comprises 13 residues. The germline V gene encodes CDR1 GTSNPN and CDR2 SVGIG (reference sequence). The V end lost 8 bases, the J end lost 3 bases, and 14 bases lay between the germline ends. The CDR3 nucleotides read TGTGCCGTGGACCCCGGGGGCTACAATGAGCAGTTCTTC. It specifies CAVDPGGYNEQFF.

The V call is TRBV10-3, the J call TRBJ2-5, with D possibly TRBD1 on 6 matching bases. Germline assignment: CDR1 ENHRY and CDR2 SYGVKD. The CDR3 totals 13 residues. With 5 bases removed from V and 5 bases from J, the gap between germline ends came to 12 bases. CDR3: CAISTQGFETQYF. DNA for the CDR3: TGTGCCATCAGTACCCAGGGGTTTGAGACCCAGTACTTC.

V gene TRBV14 combines with J gene TRBJ2-1; tentative D call: TRBD2 (5 bases). This CDR3 has 16 amino acids. CDR1 is SGHDN, CDR2 FVKESK, per germline. V was pared by 0 bases and J by 0 bases, with 9 bases between. The CDR3 DNA sequence: TGTGCCAGCAGCCAAGATACTAGAAGCTCCTACAATGAGCAGTTCTTC. This codes for CASSQDTRSSYNEQFF.

The V call is TRBV29-1, the J call TRBJ1-2, with 8 bases that match TRBD1. CDR1 is SQVTM and CDR2 is ANQGSEA in the germline V gene. The length of the CDR3 is 13 residues. V dropped 2 bases and J dropped 7; count of bases not matched to a gene: 6. CDR3 nucleotides: TGCAGCGTTGAACTGGACAGGGCGGGTGGCTACACCTTC. This translates into CSVELDRAGGYTF.